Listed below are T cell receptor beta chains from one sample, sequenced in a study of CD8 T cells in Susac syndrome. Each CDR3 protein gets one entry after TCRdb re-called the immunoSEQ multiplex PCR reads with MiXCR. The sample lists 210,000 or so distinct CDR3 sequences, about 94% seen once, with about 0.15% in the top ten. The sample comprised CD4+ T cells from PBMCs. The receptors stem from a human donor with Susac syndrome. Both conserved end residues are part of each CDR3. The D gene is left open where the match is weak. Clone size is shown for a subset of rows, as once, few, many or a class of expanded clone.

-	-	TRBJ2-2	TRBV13	TGTGCCAGCAGCATCCAATACCGGCGGGAGCTGTTTTTT	CASSIQYRRELFF
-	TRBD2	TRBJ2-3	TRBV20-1	TGCAGTGCGAGTGGACTAGCGAGGATCACAGATACGCAGTATTTT	CSASGLARITDTQYF
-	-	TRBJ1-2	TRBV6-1	TGTGCCAGCAGTACGAACGGCCTCAGGGTGCGAGGAAAAAGGGGCTACACCTTC	CASSTNGLRVRGKRGYTF
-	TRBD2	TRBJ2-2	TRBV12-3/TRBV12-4	TGTGCCAGCAGTTTACCCCCAGCGGGGACGTCAGAGCTGTTTTTT	CASSLPPAGTSELFF
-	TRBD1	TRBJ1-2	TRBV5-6	TGTGCCAGCAGCTTGTCGCAGGGGGTGCACTATGGCTACACCTTC	CASSLSQGVHYGYTF
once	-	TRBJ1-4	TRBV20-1	TGCAGTGCTAGAAAGGGGGAAAAACTGTTTTTT	CSARKGEKLFF
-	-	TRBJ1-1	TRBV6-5	TGTGCCAGCATCCGTAGCGAAGAAGCTTTCTTT	CASIRSEEAFF
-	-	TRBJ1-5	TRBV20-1	TGCAGTGCTACGCGAGGGTTCGGGGATCAGCCCCAGCATTTT	CSATRGFGDQPQHF
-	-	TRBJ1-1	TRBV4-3	TGCGCCAGCAGCCAAGATCTTCCAGGGATGAACACTGAAGCTTTCTTT	CASSQDLPGMNTEAFF
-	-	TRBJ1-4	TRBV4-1	TGCGCCAGCAGCCAAGAAGTGGGGGCTACTAATGAAAAACTGTTTTTT	CASSQEVGATNEKLFF
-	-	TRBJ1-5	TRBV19	TGTGCCAGTTCCCAAAACAATCAGCCCCAGCATTTT	CASSQNNQPQHF
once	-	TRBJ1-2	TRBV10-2	TGCGCCAGCAGTGGCGCGCTGCGGTATGGCTACACCTTC	CASSGALRYGYTF
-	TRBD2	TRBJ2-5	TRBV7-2	TGTGCCAGCAGCCGACAAAGCGGGGGGGTTGAGACCCAGTACTTC	CASSRQSGGVETQYF
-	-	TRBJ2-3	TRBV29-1	TGCAGCGTGGTTAAGGTCACTAGCACAGATACGCAGTATTTT	CSVVKVTSTDTQYF
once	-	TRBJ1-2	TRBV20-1	TGCAGTGTCCCGAGGCCGGGAACAGGGCAAAACTATGGCTACACCTTC	CSVPRPGTGQNYGYTF
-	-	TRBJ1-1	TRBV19	TGTGCCAGTAGTCCGCGGGAGGGACGCGTTGAAGCTTTCTTT	CASSPREGRVEAFF
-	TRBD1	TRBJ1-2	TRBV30	TGTGCCTGGATAGGGGAGGGGACAGCGAGTAACTATGGCTACACCTTC	CAWIGEGTASNYGYTF
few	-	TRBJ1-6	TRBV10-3	TGTGCCATCAGGGTAGACGGGGCTTCACCCCTCCACTTT	CAIRVDGASPLHF
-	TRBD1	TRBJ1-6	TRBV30	TGTGCAGGGGACAGGGGGGCCACCTATAATTCACCCCTCCACTTT	CAGDRGATYNSPLHF
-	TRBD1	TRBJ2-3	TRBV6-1	TGTGCCAGCACTGGGACAGGGCTGGGCACAGATACGCAGTATTTT	CASTGTGLGTDTQYF
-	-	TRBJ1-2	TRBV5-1	TGCGCCAGCAGCTTGGGGCCGCCTAACTATGGCTACACCTTC	CASSLGPPNYGYTF
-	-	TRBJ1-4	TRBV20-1	TGCAGTGCGAGCCATCCGGGCAGGATAGGGGAAAAACTGTTTTTT	CSASHPGRIGEKLFF
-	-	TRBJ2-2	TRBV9	TGTGCCAGCAGCGTAGTCTCAGGGATGAGCACCGGGGAGCTGTTTTTT	CASSVVSGMSTGELFF
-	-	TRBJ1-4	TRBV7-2	TGTGCCAGCAGCCGGATAGGGGTTAATGAAAAACTGTTTTTT	CASSRIGVNEKLFF
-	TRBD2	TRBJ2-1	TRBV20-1	TGCAGTGCCGACAAAGCGGGGGGTTACAATGAGCAGTTCTTC	CSADKAGGYNEQFF
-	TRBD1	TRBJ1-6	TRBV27	TGTGCCAGCAGTTCGACAGGGAGGAATTCACCCCTCCACTTT	CASSSTGRNSPLHF
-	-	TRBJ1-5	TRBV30	TGTGCCTGGAGTGGGGGCAGAGGTAAGCCCCAGCATTTT	CAWSGGRGKPQHF
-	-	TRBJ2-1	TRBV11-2	TGTGCCAGCAGCTCCCGGAGAGGGCAGGGGGGAAATGAGCAGTTCTTC	CASSSRRGQGGNEQFF
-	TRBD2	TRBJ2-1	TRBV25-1	TGTGCCAGCAGTGAATCATCTTCTAGCGGGGGGCGTAATGAGCAGTTCTTC	CASSESSSSGGRNEQFF
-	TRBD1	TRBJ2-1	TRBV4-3	TGCGCCAGCAGCCGGCTCGACCCCGGGACAGGAGATGAGCAGTTCTTC	CASSRLDPGTGDEQFF
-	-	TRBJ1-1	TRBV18	TGTGCCAGCTCACCTCAGGGCCTGAACACTGAAGCTTTCTTT	CASSPQGLNTEAFF
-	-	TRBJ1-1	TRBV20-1	TGCAGTGCTAGAGCGGGACGGTGGACTGAAGCTTTCTTT	CSARAGRWTEAFF
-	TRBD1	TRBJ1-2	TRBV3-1	TGTGCCAGCACCGGACAGGGTGGAGGCTACACCTTC	CASTGQGGGYTF
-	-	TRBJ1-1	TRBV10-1	TGCGCCAGCAGTGATCGACGGAACACTGAAGCTTTCTTT	CASSDRRNTEAFF
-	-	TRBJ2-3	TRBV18	TGTGCCAGCTCACGACCAGGGGGGCCCCGCACAGATACGCAGTATTTT	CASSRPGGPRTDTQYF
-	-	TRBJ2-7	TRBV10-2	TGCGCTGCTAAACGGGCAGGGACTTCCTACGAGCAGTACTTC	CAAKRAGTSYEQYF